These 20 T cell receptor beta chains were all obtained from the same sample, sequenced in a study of T-cell memory formation after mild COVID-19. In TCRdb, the 5' RACE reads were re-called with MiXCR into one record per CDR3 protein. The data hold approximately 290,000 distinct CDR3 sequences, with more than 15% observed a single time. The specimen was PBMCs or a T cell subset sorted from them (not recorded which). These receptors were obtained from a young man who had mild COVID-19 (a few samples of this study predate the infection). Cell type and time point are not known.

This clonotype has at least ten counts. The chain recombines TRBV25-1 with TRBJ2-3; 8 bases map to TRBD2. Germline trimming cut 4 bases from V and 0 bases from J; bases unmatched to any gene: 6. This CDR3 contains 16 residues. Germline CDR1 is MGHDK and CDR2 is SYGVNS. The CDR3 reads CASSVPTSDSTDTQYF. In DNA, the CDR3 is TGTGCCAGCAGTGTGCCGACTAGCGATAGCACAGATACGCAGTATTTT.

The CDR3 DNA reads TGCGCCAGCAGCTGGGCCGCAGCTGGGGCCAACGTCCTGACTTTC. It encodes CASSWAAAGANVLTF. The V and J genes are TRBV5-1 and TRBJ2-6; unclear D gene. V was pared by 3 bases and J by 2 bases, with 9 bases between. CDR1 SGHRS and CDR2 YFSETQ come from the germline V gene. This CDR3 comprises 15 residues.

This clonotype occurred a few times. The V and J genes are TRBV4-3 and TRBJ1-3; TRBD1 matches at 8 bases. The CDR3 consists of 16 residues. J lost 3 bases, V lost 3 bases, and 7 bases had no gene match. CDR1 and CDR2 from the germline V gene are LGHNA and YSLEER. The CDR3 sequence is CASSQGQDRYGNTIYF. CDR3 bases: TGCGCCAGCAGCCAGGGACAGGACCGCTATGGAAACACCATATATTTT.

This clonotype has at least ten counts. The V gene is TRBV13, the J gene TRBJ2-7; D might be TRBD1 or TRBD2, each matching 5 bases. The CDR3 is 14 residues long. Germline CDR1 PRHDT, CDR2 FYEKMQ (reference sequence). V was trimmed by 3 bases and J by 2 bases, leaving 11 bases between them. The CDR3 bases are TGTGCCAGCAGCTTGCCGGGACCTACCTACGAGCAGTACTTC. Encoded protein: CASSLPGPTYEQYF.

This chain connects TRBV7-2 to TRBJ1-1, with no clear D. The CDR3 has 15 amino acids. CDR1 and CDR2 from the germline V gene are SGHTA and FQGNSA. V lost 5 bases, J lost 1 base, and 14 bases lay in between. The CDR3 loop is CASSPLEEGNTEAFF. The CDR3 DNA is TGTGCCAGCAGCCCTTTAGAGGAAGGGAACACTGAAGCTTTCTTT.

The V gene is TRBV12-3 or TRBV12-4, the J gene TRBJ2-2, with 9 bases identical to TRBD2. The CDR3 runs 13 residues. CDR3 nucleotides: TGTGCAGCGGGGGCTAGCGGGGCCGGGGAGCTGTTTTTT. Encoded protein: CAAGASGAGELFF.

This clonotype turned up a few times. This chain connects TRBV12-3 or TRBV12-4 to TRBJ1-6; 8 nucleotides align to TRBD1. J was trimmed by 7 bases and V by 5 bases; bases with no gene match: 4. The CDR3 extends over 14 amino acids. The CDR3 bases are TGTGCCAGCAGTGCGACAGGGGACAATTCACCCCTCCACTTT. Translation gives CASSATGDNSPLHF.

This clonotype has more than one count but fewer than ten. The chain uses TRBV7-9 and TRBJ1-2, with D perhaps TRBD1 (5 bases). The V end was cut by 0 bases, the J end by 6 bases, with 8 bases between. The CDR3 contains 13 residues. The V gene's germline CDR1 is SEHNR and CDR2 FQNEAQ (reference sequence). CDR3 residues: CASSLAGVDGYTF. The CDR3 nucleotides read TGTGCCAGCAGCTTAGCGGGGGTCGATGGCTACACCTTC.

The sample holds many counts of this clonotype. This rearrangement joins TRBV7-2 to TRBJ1-5; D is unresolved. This CDR3 region has 13 residues. CDR1 and CDR2 from the germline V gene are SGHTA and FQGNSA. Trimming stripped 6 bases from V and 4 bases from J, with 10 bases between. Here the CDR3 DNA reads TGTGCCAGCAGTCAAACTCGGAATCAGCCCCAGCATTTT. It encodes CASSQTRNQPQHF. Full variable domain (rest looked up from reference TRBV7-2 and TRBJ1-5): GAGVSQSPSNKVTEKGKDVELRCDPISGHTALYWYRQSLGQGLEFLIYFQGNSAPDKSGLPSDRFSAERTGGSVSTLTIQRTQQEDSAVYLCASSQTRNQPQHFGDGTRLSIL.

The chain is built from TRBV7-9 and TRBJ1-2; no reliable D call. CDR1 and CDR2 (germline): SEHNR, FQNEAQ (reference sequence). Deletions cut 5 bases from V and 8 bases from J, with 9 bases between. The CDR3 has 11 residues. The CDR3 DNA sequence: TGTGCCAGCAGCGGCGATCGGGGCTACACCTTC. Its protein product is CASSGDRGYTF.

This clonotype was counted only a few times. This chain links TRBV5-1 with TRBJ2-1; D uncertain. CDR1 SGHRS and CDR2 YFSETQ come from the germline V gene. The CDR3 runs 8 residues. CDR3: CSYNEQFF. For the CDR3, the DNA is TGCTCCTACAATGAGCAGTTCTTC.

This clonotype was observed a handful of times. The genes are TRBV12-3 or TRBV12-4 and TRBJ2-1; the D gene could be TRBD1 or TRBD2 (5 bases each). V shed 8 bases and J shed 2 bases, with 10 bases lying between them. The CDR3 has 13 residues. The CDR3 region is CASAGTPYNEQFF. The CDR3 DNA follows: TGTGCCAGCGCCGGGACCCCCTACAATGAGCAGTTCTTC.

In this sample, this clonotype turned up many times. The chain couples TRBV12-3 or TRBV12-4 to TRBJ2-5, with 12 bases identical to TRBD2. The length of the CDR3 is 16 residues. The junction had 6 bases not matched to a gene; V was cut back by 2 bases and J by 5 bases. CDR3 DNA: TGTGCCAGCAGTTTATCTAGCGGGGGGGCGGGTGAGACCCAGTACTTC. Encoded protein: CASSLSSGGAGETQYF.

The chain links TRBV6-1 to TRBJ1-5; a possible D gene is TRBD1 (5 bases). The ends were cut back, 6 bases at V and 5 bases at J, with 14 bases in the middle. The CDR3 runs 14 residues. CDR1 MNHNS and CDR2 SASEGT come from the germline V gene. CDR3 region: CASRDSGKYQPQHF. The DNA for the CDR3 is TGTGCCAGCAGAGACTCAGGGAAATATCAGCCCCAGCATTTT.

This clonotype was seen at least ten times. The chain recombines TRBV20-1 with TRBJ2-5; 8 positions match TRBD2. The junction had 8 bases not matched to a gene; V was cut back by 6 bases and J by 2 bases. Germline CDR1 is DFQATT and CDR2 is SNEGSKA (reference sequence). This CDR3 is built from 14 residues. The CDR3 DNA sequence: TGCAGTGCAACCGGGGGGGCGTTACAAGAGACCCAGTACTTC. It translates to CSATGGALQETQYF.

As regards this clonotype: A read error may account for a junction end that differs from germline. This chain joins TRBV15 and TRBJ1-1; TRBD1 is a possible D gene (6 bases). The CDR3 consists of 14 residues. The germline gives CDR1 LNHNV, CDR2 YYDKDF (reference sequence). The CDR3 loop reads CDTSGGHLNTEAFF. The CDR3 bases are TGTGACACCAGCGGGGGACACTTGAACACTGAAGCTTTCTTT.

This clonotype was observed a handful of times. The chain has TRBV6-2 or TRBV6-3 and TRBJ2-7; no reliable D call. The ends were cut back, 8 bases at V and 2 bases at J, with 7 bases in the middle. This CDR3 region has 11 residues. Per germline, CDR1 MNHEY and CDR2 SVGEGT. This CDR3 is CASGPTYEQYF. As DNA, the CDR3 is TGTGCCAGCGGCCCAACCTACGAGCAGTACTTC.

This clonotype was seen more than once but under ten times. The V and J genes are TRBV6-1 and TRBJ2-3; TRBD2 agrees at 8 bases. V was clipped by 6 bases and J by 1 base; unmatched bases: 12. Per the germline V gene, CDR1 is MNHNS and CDR2 is SASEGT. The CDR3 is 17 amino acids. The CDR3 is CASSPSWAGGRTDTQYF. The CDR3 DNA follows: TGTGCCAGCAGCCCAAGTTGGGCGGGGGGCCGCACAGATACGCAGTATTTT.

This clonotype has more than one count but fewer than ten. V gene TRBV4-3 combines with J gene TRBJ1-1; the match to TRBD1 covers 8 bases. This CDR3 region has 14 residues. CDR1 and CDR2 (germline): LGHNA, YSLEER. V lost 4 bases, J lost 7 bases, and 8 bases stayed unmatched. CDR3 DNA sequence: TGCGCCAGCAGCCTACAGGGGGAGCTTGGTGAAGCTTTCTTT. As protein: CASSLQGELGEAFF.

The CDR3 region has the DNA TGTGCCATCAACGTACGGCGGAGCTCCTACAATGAGCAGTTCTTC. Translating it yields CAINVRRSSYNEQFF. This chain uses TRBV10-3 with TRBJ2-1, with D unclear. From germline, CDR1 is ENHRY and CDR2 SYGVKD. V lost 7 bases to trimming and J lost 0 bases, with 13 bases between them. This CDR3 has 15 residues.